This passage covers 3 T cell receptor beta chains from one sample sequenced in a study of regulatory dendritic cells for organ transplantation. TCRdb's copy holds only in-frame clones and misses some; the assay was immunoSEQ multiplex PCR. The table lists 9,500 to 15,000 clones, 74% of them singletons. Sorted T cells were CFSE-labeled and cultured roughly five days with allogeneic regulatory or mature dendritic cells at 1:10. These receptors' antigens are unknown. Source material: naive CD4+ T cells from blood cultured with regulatory dendritic cells. As for subset: CD45RA+ naive T cells. These receptor sequences come from a human donor in good health.

The CDR3, as DNA: TGCGCCAGCAGCTCGGGACAGGTACCCTACGAGCAGTACTTC. It yields the protein CASSSGQVPYEQYF. The rearrangement uses TRBV5-1 and TRBJ2-7, with 8 positions matching TRBD1. The ends lost 3 bases at V and 2 bases at J; junction bases unmatched: 4. The germline CDR1 and CDR2 sequences are SGHRS and YFSETQ. CDR3 length: 14 amino acids.

V and J are TRBV6-6 and TRBJ1-1, with unresolved D. CDR1 is MNHNY and CDR2 is SVGAGI in the germline V gene (reference sequence). The CDR3 covers 14 residues. V gave up 4 bases and J gave up 0 bases, with 9 bases separating them. The CDR3 region has the DNA TGTGCCAGCAGTTCCCGGTACCTGAACACTGAAGCTTTCTTT. Protein product: CASSSRYLNTEAFF.

The rearrangement links TRBV7-9 to TRBJ1-1, with D hard to call. Trimming stripped 4 bases from V and 0 bases from J, with 12 bases between. The CDR3 loop spans 15 amino acids. Germline values: CDR1 SEHNR, CDR2 FQNEAQ (reference sequence). The CDR3 protein is CASSSRLLLNTEAFF. Written as DNA, the CDR3 is TGTGCCAGCAGCTCACGACTGTTGCTGAACACTGAAGCTTTCTTT.